This T cell receptor (beta chain) was documented in a study of beta chain features in type 1 diabetes. Study conclusions and caveats: Within each of all four CD4+ subsets, Type 1 diabetes patients had TCRB CDR3s that were moderately but significantly shorter.

Germline CDR1 reads MDHEN; CDR2 reads SYDVKM. Trimming took 6 bases from V and 0 from J, leaving 18 bases between them. This CDR3 has 18 residues. The table lists this clone with a few counts. As yet, its antigen is unknown. Every isolated RNA sample was fully reverse transcribed, so sequencing captured expressed TCRB transcripts. Method: immunoSEQ multiplex PCR; TCRdb's copy keeps in-frame clones and lacks some. The sample lists 860,000 or so clones; roughly 16% were seen once. Based on CD45RO/CCR7/CD25/CD127/CD95/CD27, CD4+ regulatory, stem cell-like memory, naive and central memory cells were sorted. Sorted cells reached over 95% purity in every population.

The clonotype comes from a woman younger than 35 in good health. J is TRBJ2-6 and V is TRBV28; perhaps TRBD2 as D (6 bases). Sequenced sample: naive CD4+ T cells from blood. CDR3 DNA: TGTGCCAGCAGGACCAGCGGGTTCCCTGGCTCTGGGGCCAACGTCCTGACTTTC. Its protein product is CASRTSGFPGSGANVLTF.